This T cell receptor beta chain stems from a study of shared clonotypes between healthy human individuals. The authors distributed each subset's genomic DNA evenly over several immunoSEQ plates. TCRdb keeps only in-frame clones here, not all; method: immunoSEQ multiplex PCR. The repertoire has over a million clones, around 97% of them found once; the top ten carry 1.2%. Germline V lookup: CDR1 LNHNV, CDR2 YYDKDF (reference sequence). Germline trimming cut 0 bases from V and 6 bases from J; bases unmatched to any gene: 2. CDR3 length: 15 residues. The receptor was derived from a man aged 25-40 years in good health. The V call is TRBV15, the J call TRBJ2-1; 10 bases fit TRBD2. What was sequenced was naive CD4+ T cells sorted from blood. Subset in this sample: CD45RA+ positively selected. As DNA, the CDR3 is TGTGCCACCAGCAGAGAATTAGCGGGAGGCAATGAGCAGTTCTTC. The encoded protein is CATSRELAGGNEQFF. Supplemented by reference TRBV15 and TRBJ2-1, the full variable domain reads DAMVIQNPRYQVTQFGKPVTLSCSQTLNHNVMYWYQQKSSQAPKLLFHYYDKDFNNEADTPDNFQSRRPNTSFCFLDIRSPGLGDTAMYLCATSRELAGGNEQFFGPGTRLTVL.